This T cell receptor (beta chain) was identified in a study of CD8 T cells in ankylosing spondylitis. This CDR3 comprises 13 residues. A word on this clonotype: This may arise from a read error, as a much more abundant clone is one base away.

TCRdb re-derived calls from the 5' RACE reads in MiXCR, one entry per CDR3 protein. This table holds 40,000 or so distinct CDR3 sequences, 11% found once. V is TRBV12-3 or TRBV12-4 and J is TRBJ2-2; the D gene could be TRBD1 or TRBD2 (5 bases each). The sequence came from a male donor with ankylosing spondylitis or in good health (not recorded which). The material sequenced was blood, either unsorted or a sorted T cell fraction (not recorded which). The CDR3 sequence is CASSLLGTAELFF. CDR3 DNA sequence: TGTGCCAGCAGTTTGTTAGGGACCGCGGAGCTGTTTTTT.